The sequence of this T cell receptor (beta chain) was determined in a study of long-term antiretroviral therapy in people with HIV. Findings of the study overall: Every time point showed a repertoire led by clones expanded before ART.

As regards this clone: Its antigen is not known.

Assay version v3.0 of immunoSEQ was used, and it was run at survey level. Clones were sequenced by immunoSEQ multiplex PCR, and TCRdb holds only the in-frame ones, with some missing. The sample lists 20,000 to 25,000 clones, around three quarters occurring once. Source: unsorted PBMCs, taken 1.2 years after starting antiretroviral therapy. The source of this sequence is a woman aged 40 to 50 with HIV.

The DNA of the CDR3 is TGTGCCTGGAGTGTACGAGTGCGGGGTATCGAAAAACTGTTTTTT. This sequence encodes CAWSVRVRGIEKLFF. The V gene is TRBV30, the J gene TRBJ1-4; D is uncertain. V dropped 0 bases and J dropped 8 bases, with 16 bases sitting between them. Germline CDR1 is GTSNPN and CDR2 is SVGIG (reference sequence). CDR3 length: 15 amino acids.